The 8 T cell receptor beta chains in this list originate from one sample, sequenced in a study of cytomegalovirus exposure and HLA in healthy donors (dated by TCRdb to 2015 to 2018). Library generation was performed with the immunoSEQ multiplex PCR assay. For the multiplex PCR, a mixture combining 60 forward primers for TCR Vbeta segments and 13 reverse primers for TCR Jbeta segments was used. Drawn from immuneACCESS, this table holds only the in-frame rearrangements with V and J called that TCRdb kept. Clones are partly lost; checked studies trace under half to an unresolved V gene and leave the rest unexplained. This sample holds more than 85,000 clones; 84% were observed only once. The leading ten clones occupy 1.2% of the sample. The source material was PBMCs. The receptors were sampled from a woman aged 18-29 years in good health and CMV-seronegative.

This clone was detected only once. The chain has TRBV7-2 and TRBJ2-3, with 7 bases that match TRBD1. Germline V gives CDR1 SGHTA, CDR2 FQGNSA. V gave up 6 bases and J gave up 2 bases; unmatched junction bases: 11. CDR3 length: 16 residues. The CDR3 coding sequence is TGTGCCAGCAGTTCCTCGACAGGGAGATACACAGATACGCAGTATTTT. Amino acid sequence: CASSSSTGRYTDTQYF. Based on the CDR3 plus reference TRBV7-2 and TRBJ2-3, the full variable domain is GAGVSQSPSNKVTEKGKDVELRCDPISGHTALYWYRQSLGQGLEFLIYFQGNSAPDKSGLPSDRFSAERTGGSVSTLTIQRTQQEDSAVYLCASSSSTGRYTDTQYFGPGTRLTVL.

This clone occurred once. V usage is TRBV5-1 and J usage is TRBJ2-7, with a tentative D call TRBD1 (6 bases). The CDR3 length is 13 residues. The V end was cut by 6 bases, the J end by 1 base, with 11 bases between. CDR1 and CDR2 (germline): SGHRS, YFSETQ. The CDR3 nucleotides are TGCGCCAGCAACCCGGACAGTTCCTACGAGCAGTACTTC. It is translated as CASNPDSSYEQYF.

The chain is built from TRBV6-1 and TRBJ2-5; D possibly corresponds to TRBD1 (5 bases). Germline V CDR1 and CDR2: MNHNS, SASEGT. This CDR3 contains 13 residues. V was clipped by 7 bases and J by 2 bases, with 11 bases between them. The CDR3 nucleotides read TGTGCCAGCATCGGAAGGGGACAAGAGACCCAGTACTTC. Residues: CASIGRGQETQYF.

The V gene is TRBV29-1, the J gene TRBJ2-2, with a possible D match to TRBD1 (6 bases). Looked up from germline, CDR1 is SQVTM and CDR2 is ANQGSEA. The CDR3 is made up of 11 amino acids. Trimming took 6 bases from V and 10 from J, leaving 12 bases between them. The CDR3 loop reads CSVPHREELFF. The DNA for the CDR3 is TGCAGCGTGCCCCACAGGGAGGAGCTGTTTTTT.

The chain recombines TRBV29-1 with TRBJ2-5; 7 bases agree with TRBD1. CDR1 is SQVTM, CDR2 ANQGSEA, per germline. CDR3 length equals 13 residues. V shed 3 bases and J 4 bases; nucleotides not matched to a gene: 5. CDR3: CSVETGRGETQYF. The CDR3 coding sequence is TGCAGCGTTGAGACAGGGAGAGGAGAGACCCAGTACTTC.

V gene TRBV7-8 combines with J gene TRBJ2-7, with 14 bases matching TRBD2. Germline V lookup: CDR1 SGHVS, CDR2 FQNEAQ. The CDR3 loop spans 15 amino acids. Trimming took 5 bases from V and 5 from J; bases not matched to a gene: 5. CDR3 coding DNA: TGTGCCAGCAGCCGGTCGGGACTAGCGGGAGACGAGCAGTACTTC. This sequence encodes CASSRSGLAGDEQYF. The variable domain in full, with the rest retrieved from reference TRBV7-8 and TRBJ2-7, is GAGVSQSPRYKVAKRGQDVALRCDPISGHVSLFWYQQALGQGPEFLTYFQNEAQLDKSGLPSDRFFAERPEGSVSTLKIQRTQQEDSAVYLCASSRSGLAGDEQYFGPGTRLTVT.

V gene TRBV15 combines with J gene TRBJ1-5; D remains ambiguous. Germline lookup yields CDR1 LNHNV and CDR2 YYDKDF (reference sequence). CDR3 length: 17 residues. Trimming removed 0 bases from V and 2 bases from J, with 14 bases in between. As DNA, the CDR3 is TGTGCCACCAGCAGAGATTCTGGAGGATGGGGCAATCAGCCCCAGCATTTT. This gives the protein CATSRDSGGWGNQPQHF.

This clone has only one observation. V and J are TRBV28 and TRBJ1-5; D possibly corresponds to TRBD1 (6 bases). Germline V gene sequence: CDR1 MDHEN, CDR2 SYDVKM. CDR3 length equals 15 residues. The ends were cut back, 3 bases at V and 2 bases at J, with 11 bases in the middle. CDR3 in DNA: TGTGCCAGCAGTTTTAGGGGGGGCGGCAATCAGCCCCAGCATTTT. As protein: CASSFRGGGNQPQHF.